The subject of this entry is one TCR beta chain. Its antigen is as yet unknown. The data were obtained in a study of graft-versus-host responses after intestinal transplantation. In germline, CDR1 is MNHNS, CDR2 SASEGT. This CDR3 spans 14 amino acids. Trimming left V 6 bases short and J 1 base short, with 11 bases between. Study observations and caveats: High graft-versus-host to host-versus-graft clonal ratios were seen in allografts of patients with graft-donor T cell macrochimerism.

Libraries were prepared by immunoSEQ multiplex PCR; TCRdb keeps only in-frame clonotypes and omits some of them. The sample lists 77,000 or so clones, approximately 92% occurring once. The receptor comes from a human patient who received an intestinal transplant, so some T cells may come from the graft donor. The J gene is TRBJ2-3, the V gene TRBV6-1, with a possible D match to TRBD2 (6 bases). The sequencing used PBMCs, collected 98 days after intestinal transplantation. The CDR3 protein is CASRPGLRTDTQYF. CDR3 nucleotide sequence: TGTGCCAGCAGACCGGGACTCCGCACAGATACGCAGTATTTT.